This entry lists 2 T cell receptor beta chains sequenced from one sample in a study of T cell repertoires in cytomegalovirus infection. TCRdb ran MiXCR on the reads and lists one entry per CDR3 protein. The sample lists roughly 69,000 distinct CDR3 sequences, about 26% occurring once. These TCRs are of unknown antigen specificity. The specimen was CD8+ T cells from cultured PBMCs, collected from culture after CMV antigen stimulation. The source of these receptors is a human donor in good health (CMV status not recorded). Some clones in this sample may be carry-over from other donors' samples.

The CDR3 region has the DNA TGTGCCAGCAGCAGACGGGACAGGGGAAATCAGCCCCAGCATTTT. This encodes CASSRRDRGNQPQHF. The chain recombines TRBV5-6 with TRBJ1-5; 10 bases are a match to TRBD1. After removal of 4 bases from V and 4 bases from J, the junction contained 5 bases not matched to a gene. The germline V gene has CDR1 SGHDT and CDR2 YYEEEE. This CDR3 has 15 amino acids.

This clonotype was seen at least ten times. V and J are TRBV28 and TRBJ1-1, with a tentative D call TRBD1 (6 bases). This CDR3 has 15 residues. Germline CDR1 and CDR2: MDHEN and SYDVKM. V lost 2 bases and J 4 bases, leaving 14 bases between the germline ends. The CDR3 here is CASSLPTDRTTEAFF. The CDR3 DNA follows: TGTGCCAGCAGTTTACCCACTGACAGGACCACTGAAGCTTTCTTT.